Below, 28 T cell receptor beta chains from the same sample are listed, as sequenced in a study of shared clonotypes between healthy human individuals. Assay: immunoSEQ multiplex PCR; the TCRdb copy retains only in-frame clones and omits some. The sample consists of a few million clones, just over 90% of them appearing once. The sample taken for sequencing was naive CD4+ T cells from PBMCs. Subset indicated: CD45RA+ positively selected. These receptors were taken from a man aged 18-30 years in good health. Some clones in this sample may be carry-over from other donors' samples.

The V gene is TRBV28, the J gene TRBJ1-4, with D unresolved. V gave up 5 bases and J gave up 8 bases, with 9 bases separating them. The germline V gene has CDR1 MDHEN and CDR2 SYDVKM. The CDR3 has 12 amino acids. CDR3 in DNA: TGTGCCAGCAGTATCACCAGAGAAAAACTGTTTTTT. It is translated as CASSITREKLFF.

The chain employs TRBV29-1 and TRBJ2-2; D is unclear. The CDR3 runs 14 residues. Trimming took 6 bases from V and 0 from J, leaving 11 bases between them. Germline V lookup: CDR1 SQVTM, CDR2 ANQGSEA. The CDR3 region has the DNA TGCAGCGTAGCCGCCAGATCGAACACCGGGGAGCTGTTTTTT. Protein sequence: CSVAARSNTGELFF.

This clone was observed once. The rearrangement uses TRBV19 and TRBJ2-4, with a weak D call TRBD2 (6 bases). The CDR3 length is 19 residues. The germline V gene has CDR1 LNHDA and CDR2 SQIVND (reference sequence). The V and J ends lost 9 bases and 0 bases respectively, with 27 bases between them. The CDR3 sequence is CASARGEAGQDLAKNIQYF. The DNA for the CDR3 is TGTGCCAGCGCCCGAGGTGAGGCGGGGCAAGATCTAGCCAAAAACATTCAGTACTTC.

The CDR3 reads CASSQGRTRPFNEQFF. CDR3 DNA sequence: TGTGCCAGCAGCCAAGGTCGGACCAGACCCTTTAATGAGCAGTTCTTC. V is TRBV4-2 and J is TRBJ2-1, with D unresolved. The CDR3 runs to 16 residues. V gave up 1 base and J gave up 7 bases, with 17 bases separating them. The germline V gene encodes CDR1 LGHNA and CDR2 YNFKEQ.

This clone was observed once. This chain joins TRBV28 and TRBJ1-1, with TRBD1 matching 7 bases. This CDR3 comprises 19 residues. Germline CDR1 is MDHEN and CDR2 is SYDVKM. J lost 4 bases, V lost 5 bases, and 22 bases had no gene match. The CDR3 DNA follows: TGTGCCAGCAGTCCCCCCCATAGGGGGACAGAGGATTCGGGCACTGAAGCTTTCTTT. Encoded protein: CASSPPHRGTEDSGTEAFF. Drawing the rest from reference TRBV28 and TRBJ1-1, the complete variable domain is DVKVTQSSRYLVKRTGEKVFLECVQDMDHENMFWYRQDPGLGLRLIYFSYDVKMKEKGDIPEGYSVSREKKERFSLILESASTNQTSMYLCASSPPHRGTEDSGTEAFFGQGTRLTVV.

For the CDR3, the DNA is TGTGCCAGCAGCGTAAGCGGTACCTCCTACGAGCAGTACTTC. Protein sequence: CASSVSGTSYEQYF. V is TRBV7-9 and J is TRBJ2-7; possibly TRBD2 for D (5 bases). The CDR3 sequence is 14 residues long. CDR1 and CDR2 from the germline V gene are SEHNR and FQNEAQ (reference sequence). V was clipped by 5 bases and J by 0 bases, with 11 bases between them.

This clone appeared once. The same CDR3 arises from other DNA sequences in this sample as well. The chain links TRBV7-2 to TRBJ2-5, with 14 bases fitting TRBD2. Trimming cost V 4 bases and J 4 bases; bases outside gene matches: 2. Per germline, CDR1 SGHTA and CDR2 FQGNSA. The length of the CDR3 is 15 residues. CDR3 coding DNA: TGTGCCAGCAGCTCGGGACTAGCGGGAGCAGAGACCCAGTACTTC. Residues: CASSSGLAGAETQYF.

Here the CDR3 reads CASGSTSGSTDTQYF. The CDR3 bases are TGCGCCAGCGGATCAACTAGCGGGAGCACAGATACGCAGTATTTT. The chain is built from TRBV5-1 and TRBJ2-3, with 9 bases aligning to TRBD2. CDR1 is SGHRS and CDR2 is YFSETQ in the germline V gene. V gave up 7 bases and J gave up 0 bases; unmatched junction bases: 6. This CDR3 is built from 15 residues.

This chain connects TRBV28 to TRBJ2-4; possibly TRBD1 for D (6 bases). V lost 3 bases, J lost 3 bases, and 12 bases lay in between. This CDR3 spans 15 amino acids. Looked up from germline, CDR1 is MDHEN and CDR2 is SYDVKM. For the CDR3, the DNA is TGTGCCAGCAGTTTTTTGGAAGGGGGCAAAAACATTCAGTACTTC. Amino acid sequence: CASSFLEGGKNIQYF.

The chain links TRBV5-6 to TRBJ2-1; TRBD2 is a possible D gene (6 bases). Germline CDR1 SGHDT, CDR2 YYEEEE. The V end was cut by 4 bases, the J end by 3 bases, with 20 bases between. The CDR3 has 17 residues. The CDR3 sequence is CASSLEGPGLSYNEQFF. The CDR3 DNA follows: TGTGCCAGCAGCCTTGAGGGGCCGGGACTTAGCTACAATGAGCAGTTCTTC.

This clone occurred once. The gene calls are TRBV29-1 and TRBJ2-1, with 10 bases identical to TRBD2. The J segment lost 7 bases and the V segment lost 4 bases, leaving 10 bases of the junction unmatched. Germline-derived CDR1 and CDR2 are SQVTM and ANQGSEA. The CDR3 is 15 residues long. For the CDR3, the DNA is TGCAGCGTTGCACGGCGTCTAGCGGGAGAGAATGAGCAGTTCTTC. Its translation: CSVARRLAGENEQFF.

The chain couples TRBV4-2 to TRBJ2-3; 7 nucleotides agree with TRBD2. The germline gives CDR1 LGHNA, CDR2 YNFKEQ. The CDR3 covers 16 residues. V gave up 3 bases and J gave up 4 bases; unmatched junction bases: 10. This CDR3 is CASSQDPGRTPDTQYF. DNA for the CDR3: TGTGCCAGCAGCCAGGACCCCGGGAGGACCCCAGATACGCAGTATTTT.

This chain uses TRBV11-1 with TRBJ2-3; D call uncertain. Per the germline V gene, CDR1 is SGHAT and CDR2 is FQDESV (reference sequence). This CDR3 contains 13 residues. Trimming took off 0 bases at V and 6 bases at J, with 7 bases between the two ends. Here the CDR3 reads CASSLAPPDTQYF. The CDR3 DNA reads as TGTGCCAGCAGCTTAGCGCCCCCGGATACGCAGTATTTT.

This rearrangement joins TRBV19 to TRBJ1-4, with D possibly TRBD1 on 5 matching bases. V dropped 6 bases and J dropped 10 bases, with 12 bases sitting between them. The CDR3 loop spans 12 amino acids. Germline lookup yields CDR1 LNHDA and CDR2 SQIVND (reference sequence). The CDR3 region is CASRGVDGKLFF. In nucleotides, the CDR3 is TGTGCCAGTAGAGGGGTGGACGGAAAACTGTTTTTT.

As regards this clone: Other DNA sequences within the sample encode an identical CDR3. The rearrangement joins TRBV7-9 to TRBJ1-1; D is perhaps TRBD1 (5 bases). The CDR3 has 13 amino acids. Germline CDR1 is SEHNR and CDR2 is FQNEAQ (reference sequence). V lost 1 base to trimming and J lost 4 bases, with 7 bases between them. CDR3 DNA sequence: TGTGCCAGCAGCTTAGGGGGGAGCACTGAAGCTTTCTTT. It codes for CASSLGGSTEAFF.

This rearrangement joins TRBV7-8 to TRBJ1-1; D call uncertain. The CDR3 spans 14 residues. Between the trimmed V and J ends, which lost 2 bases and 5 bases, there was a span of 12 bases. Germline V gene data show CDR1 as SGHVS and CDR2 as FQNEAQ. CDR3: CASSLRETGTEAFF. For the CDR3, the DNA is TGTGCCAGCAGCTTAAGGGAGACGGGGACTGAAGCTTTCTTT.

The chain joins TRBV2 to TRBJ2-1; 14 bases map to TRBD2. CDR3 size: 15 residues. Germline trimming cut 10 bases from V and 9 bases from J; bases unmatched to any gene: 11. The germline CDR1 and CDR2 sequences are SNHLY and FYNNEI. DNA of the CDR3: TGTGCCAACAGACAGGGACTAGCGGGAGTTCCTGAGCAGTTCTTC. Its translation is CANRQGLAGVPEQFF. The entire variable domain, with the rest obtained from reference TRBV2 and TRBJ2-1, is as follows: EPEVTQTPSHQVTQMGQEVILRCVPISNHLYFYWYRQILGQKVEFLVSFYNNEISEKSEIFDDQFSVERPDGSNFTLKIRSTKLEDSAMYFCANRQGLAGVPEQFFGPGTRLTVL.

The chain couples TRBV4-3 to TRBJ2-4, with 13 bases identical to TRBD2. The V gene's germline CDR1 is LGHNA and CDR2 YSLEER. This CDR3 contains 19 residues. V dropped 1 base and J dropped 0; count of bases not matched to a gene: 6. CDR3 amino acids: CASSQVGTSGVLAKNIQYF. In DNA, the CDR3 is TGCGCCAGCAGCCAAGTAGGGACTAGCGGGGTTCTAGCCAAAAACATTCAGTACTTC.

The V gene is TRBV9, the J gene TRBJ1-1; TRBD1 aligns across 7 bases. The germline CDR1 and CDR2 sequences are SGDLS and YYNGEE. V gave up 4 bases and J gave up 5 bases; unmatched junction bases: 11. The CDR3 is 15 amino acids. CDR3 loop: CASSSDRDSRTEAFF. CDR3 DNA: TGTGCCAGCAGCTCCGACAGGGACAGCAGAACTGAAGCTTTCTTT.

The rearrangement joins TRBV29-1 to TRBJ1-3; TRBD1 aligns across 10 bases. There are 16 residues in the CDR3. With 4 bases clipped from V and 4 bases from J, the junction kept 10 bases outside the gene matches. The germline V gene encodes CDR1 SQVTM and CDR2 ANQGSEA. Written as DNA, the CDR3 is TGCAGCGTTGGACAGGGGGCCTTGGCTTCAGGAAACACCATATATTTT. As protein: CSVGQGALASGNTIYF.

The gene calls are TRBV28 and TRBJ2-7; 9 bases fit TRBD1. The J segment lost 2 bases and the V segment lost 7 bases, leaving 9 bases of the junction unmatched. The germline CDR1 and CDR2 sequences are MDHEN and SYDVKM. The CDR3 loop spans 15 amino acids. CDR3 residues: CASILGQGPPYEQYF. CDR3 sequence (DNA): TGTGCCAGCATCCTAGGACAGGGGCCCCCCTACGAGCAGTACTTC. The variable domain in full, completed from reference TRBV28 and TRBJ2-7, reads DVKVTQSSRYLVKRTGEKVFLECVQDMDHENMFWYRQDPGLGLRLIYFSYDVKMKEKGDIPEGYSVSREKKERFSLILESASTNQTSMYLCASILGQGPPYEQYFGPGTRLTVT.

The rearrangement joins TRBV7-3 to TRBJ2-1; TRBD2 agrees at 10 bases. Trimming at V came to 3 bases and at J to 2 bases, leaving 4 bases not matched to a gene. The germline CDR1 and CDR2 sequences are SGHTA and FQGTGA. This CDR3 contains 16 residues. The CDR3 loop is CASSFESGRAYNEQFF. The CDR3, as DNA: TGTGCCAGCAGCTTCGAGAGCGGGAGGGCCTACAATGAGCAGTTCTTC. Complete variable domain (other parts from reference TRBV7-3 and TRBJ2-1): GAGVSQTPSNKVTEKGKYVELRCDPISGHTALYWYRQSLGQGPEFLIYFQGTGAADDSGLPNDRFFAVRPEGSVSTLKIQRTERGDSAVYLCASSFESGRAYNEQFFGPGTRLTVL.

Concerning this clone itself: The sample contains more than one DNA sequence encoding this CDR3. V is TRBV18 and J is TRBJ2-2, with 9 bases identical to TRBD2. The CDR3 length is 14 residues. Germline V CDR1 and CDR2: KGHSH, LQKENI. Trimming took 3 bases from V and 5 from J; bases not matched to a gene: 1. The CDR3 is CASSPGLATGELFF. CDR3 nucleotides: TGTGCCAGCTCACCGGGACTAGCTACCGGGGAGCTGTTTTTT.

The genes are TRBV7-6 and TRBJ2-1; 12 bases fit TRBD2. The germline V gene has CDR1 SGHVS and CDR2 FNYEAQ. V was pared by 5 bases and J by 10 bases, with 12 bases of the junction left unmatched. The CDR3 has 16 residues. The CDR3, as DNA: TGTGCCAGCAGCCGAACCGCTAGCGGGAGGGCGGCGGAGCAGTTCTTC. This translates into CASSRTASGRAAEQFF.

The V and J genes are TRBV28 and TRBJ2-7, with 13 nucleotides matching TRBD2. CDR1 is MDHEN, CDR2 SYDVKM, per germline. The trim removed 5 bases at V and 3 bases at J, leaving 7 bases unmatched. The CDR3 extends over 16 amino acids. The CDR3: CASSPPGLAGYYEQYF. CDR3 DNA: TGTGCCAGCAGTCCTCCGGGACTAGCGGGATACTACGAGCAGTACTTC. Complete variable domain (other parts from reference TRBV28 and TRBJ2-7): DVKVTQSSRYLVKRTGEKVFLECVQDMDHENMFWYRQDPGLGLRLIYFSYDVKMKEKGDIPEGYSVSREKKERFSLILESASTNQTSMYLCASSPPGLAGYYEQYFGPGTRLTVT.

The rearrangement links TRBV28 to TRBJ2-1; possible D gene TRBD2, 5 bases. V dropped 3 bases and J dropped 4 bases, with 13 bases sitting between them. This CDR3 is 15 amino acids long. Per the germline V gene, CDR1 is MDHEN and CDR2 is SYDVKM. The DNA of the CDR3 is TGTGCCAGCAGTTTTCTTCTAGCAGAGTACAATGAGCAGTTCTTC. Protein: CASSFLLAEYNEQFF.

The chain's CDR3 is CATSRGGQEGGNTEAFF. CDR3 coding DNA: TGTGCCACCAGCAGAGGGGGACAAGAGGGAGGGAACACTGAAGCTTTCTTT. V gene TRBV15 combines with J gene TRBJ1-1; D perhaps matches TRBD1 (6 bases). The CDR3 spans 17 residues. In germline, CDR1 is LNHNV, CDR2 YYDKDF (reference sequence). Trimming took off 1 base at V and 1 base at J, with 16 bases between the two ends. Full variable domain (rest looked up from reference TRBV15 and TRBJ1-1): DAMVIQNPRYQVTQFGKPVTLSCSQTLNHNVMYWYQQKSSQAPKLLFHYYDKDFNNEADTPDNFQSRRPNTSFCFLDIRSPGLGDTAMYLCATSRGGQEGGNTEAFFGQGTRLTVV.

The chain links TRBV6-6 to TRBJ2-7; D is perhaps TRBD1 (6 bases). This CDR3 spans 14 amino acids. Germline assignment: CDR1 MNHNY and CDR2 SVGAGI (reference sequence). With 4 bases removed from V and 5 bases from J, the gap between germline ends came to 15 bases. The DNA for the CDR3 is TGTGCCAGCAGTTCAGGTATAGGGGGTCACGAGCAGTACTTC. Amino acids: CASSSGIGGHEQYF.